The 23 T cell receptor beta chains listed next were all sequenced from one sample in a study of T-cell memory formation after mild COVID-19. Each CDR3 protein is one row after TCRdb ran MiXCR on the 5' RACE reads. The repertoire consists of 550,000 to 700,000 distinct CDR3 sequences, with about a sixth occurring once and the leading ten covering 12%. Sequencing was performed on PBMCs or a T cell subset sorted from them (not recorded which). These receptors were taken from an adult woman who had mild COVID-19 (a few samples of this study predate the infection). Cell type and time point are not known.

The chain combines TRBV12-3 or TRBV12-4 with TRBJ1-1; no definite D call. This CDR3 is built from 15 residues. V was pared by 4 bases and J by 1 base, with 13 bases between. The CDR3 loop is CASSSNPQENTEAFF. The CDR3 DNA reads as TGTGCCAGCAGTTCGAACCCTCAGGAGAACACTGAAGCTTTCTTT.

This chain links TRBV4-3 with TRBJ1-2, with a weak D call TRBD1 (6 bases). The V and J ends lost 4 bases and 4 bases respectively, with 22 bases between them. This CDR3 is 17 amino acids long. Germline CDR1 is LGHNA and CDR2 is YSLEER. The CDR3 DNA follows: TGCGCCAGCAGCCCCGAGACGACGGGGGCAGTTAGCTATGGCTACACCTTC. This codes for CASSPETTGAVSYGYTF.

The sample holds a few counts of this clonotype. The rearrangement uses TRBV12-3 or TRBV12-4 and TRBJ2-3; D is undetermined. The CDR3 loop spans 11 amino acids. Trimming took 6 bases from V and 6 from J, leaving 7 bases between them. CDR3 residues: CASSPEDTQYF. For the CDR3, the DNA is TGTGCCAGCAGCCCCGAGGATACGCAGTATTTT.

This clonotype was found a few times. This sequence joins TRBV12-3 or TRBV12-4 and TRBJ1-1; D might be TRBD1 (5 bases). The CDR3 totals 15 residues. V lost 5 bases and J 0 bases, leaving 13 bases between the germline ends. CDR3 nucleotides: TGTGCCAGCAGTCTACGACGACAGTTGAACACTGAAGCTTTCTTT. Its protein is CASSLRRQLNTEAFF.

This clonotype was recorded a few times. The CDR3: CASRRTSGAYEQYF. The CDR3 nucleotides read TGTGCCAGCAGAAGGACTAGCGGAGCATACGAGCAGTACTTC. The rearrangement links TRBV6-5 to TRBJ2-7; 10 nucleotides line up with TRBD2. Germline CDR1 and CDR2: MNHEY and SVGAGI. The ends lost 6 bases at V and 4 bases at J; junction bases unmatched: 6. The CDR3 loop spans 14 amino acids.

The V call is TRBV20-1, the J call TRBJ2-7, with 9 bases that match TRBD2. The junction had 15 bases not matched to a gene; V was cut back by 5 bases and J by 4 bases. This CDR3 contains 16 residues. Germline-derived CDR1 and CDR2 are DFQATT and SNEGSKA (reference sequence). The CDR3, as DNA: TGCAGTGCTCTCAGCGGGAGGTTCAAAAGTTCTTACGAGCAGTACTTC. Protein product: CSALSGRFKSSYEQYF.

This clonotype was counted a few times. The rearrangement joins TRBV29-1 to TRBJ2-1; D gene unclear. The CDR3 spans 13 residues. V was shortened by 5 bases and J by 5 bases, with 13 bases between the two germline ends. Germline V gene sequence: CDR1 SQVTM, CDR2 ANQGSEA. In nucleotides, the CDR3 is TGCAGCGTTCTCGGTAGAACTAACAATGAGCAGTTCTTC. Translated: CSVLGRTNNEQFF.

This clonotype was counted between two and nine times. The chain links TRBV12-3 or TRBV12-4 to TRBJ1-1; 7 bases agree with TRBD1. Germline trimming cut 6 bases from V and 0 bases from J; bases unmatched to any gene: 10. This CDR3 is 16 amino acids long. This CDR3 is CASSGDRQTMNTEAFF. As DNA, the CDR3 is TGTGCCAGCAGCGGGGACAGACAAACAATGAACACTGAAGCTTTCTTT.

The sample holds a few counts of this clonotype. The chain carries TRBV10-3 and TRBJ1-5, with 7 bases matching TRBD1. The V gene end was trimmed by 3 bases and the J gene end by 3 bases; junction bases not matched to a gene: 5. This CDR3 has 15 amino acids. Germline V gives CDR1 ENHRY, CDR2 SYGVKD. CDR3 sequence (DNA): TGTGCCATCAGTGACCCGGGACAGCTCAATCAGCCCCAGCATTTT. Amino acid sequence: CAISDPGQLNQPQHF.

This clonotype was seen more than once but under ten times. The chain links TRBV5-1 to TRBJ2-7; D is ambiguous. CDR1 is SGHRS, CDR2 YFSETQ, per germline. V was pared by 0 bases and J by 7 bases, with 8 bases between. This CDR3 contains 12 residues. The CDR3 sequence is CASSLGRAEQYF. CDR3 bases: TGCGCCAGCAGCTTGGGAAGGGCTGAGCAGTACTTC.

V is TRBV11-2 and J is TRBJ2-4; D ambiguous. CDR1 SGHAT and CDR2 FQNNGV come from the germline V gene. Deletions cut 5 bases from V and 5 bases from J, with 13 bases between. The CDR3 has 14 amino acids. The CDR3 loop reads CASSPGWSENIQYF. The CDR3 region has the DNA TGTGCCAGCAGCCCTGGATGGTCAGAAAACATTCAGTACTTC. Using reference TRBV11-2 and TRBJ2-4 for the parts outside the CDR3, the full variable domain is EAGVAQSPRYKIIEKRQSVAFWCNPISGHATLYWYQQILGQGPKLLIQFQNNGVVDDSQLPKDRFSAERLKGVDSTLKIQPAKLEDSAVYLCASSPGWSENIQYFGAGTRLSVL.

This clonotype came up many times. This chain connects TRBV20-1 to TRBJ2-7, with 10 bases aligning to TRBD1. Per the germline V gene, CDR1 is DFQATT and CDR2 is SNEGSKA (reference sequence). V trimming: 0 bases; J trimming: 4 bases; junction bases outside the gene matches: 6. There are 15 residues in the CDR3. CDR3 DNA: TGCAGTGCTAGAGACCTAGGACAGGGGGGATACGAGCAGTACTTC. Protein: CSARDLGQGGYEQYF.

This chain uses TRBV18 with TRBJ2-1; a weak D match, TRBD2 (6 bases). The CDR3 length is 15 residues. The germline V gene encodes CDR1 KGHSH and CDR2 LQKENI. V was clipped by 3 bases and J by 6 bases, with 15 bases between them. DNA of the CDR3: TGTGCCAGCTCACCGCGGGAAGGCCTAGTCAATGAGCAGTTCTTC. This translates into CASSPREGLVNEQFF.

This clonotype came up a few times. This chain connects TRBV12-3 or TRBV12-4 to TRBJ1-1; weak D call: TRBD1 (5 bases). The V end lost 0 bases, the J end lost 4 bases, and 12 bases lay between the germline ends. The CDR3 has 15 amino acids. CDR3 sequence reads: CASSLAYEGLTEAFF. The CDR3 DNA follows: TGTGCCAGCAGTTTAGCGTATGAGGGGCTCACTGAAGCTTTCTTT.

This clonotype was seen a few times. This chain uses TRBV20-1 with TRBJ2-7; tentatively, D is TRBD1 (6 bases). V dropped 4 bases and J dropped 4 bases, with 14 bases sitting between them. This CDR3 comprises 13 residues. Per the germline V gene, CDR1 is DFQATT and CDR2 is SNEGSKA (reference sequence). CDR3 loop: CSANSGTKYEQYF. The CDR3 DNA sequence: TGCAGTGCTAATTCCGGGACAAAATACGAGCAGTACTTC.

V usage is TRBV12-3 or TRBV12-4 and J usage is TRBJ2-3; 7 positions agree with TRBD2. This CDR3 contains 14 residues. V lost 8 bases to trimming and J lost 6 bases; unmatched junction nucleotides: 11. CDR3 amino acids: CASGTTRAWDTQYF. The CDR3 DNA is TGTGCCAGCGGGACTACTCGAGCATGGGATACGCAGTATTTT.

This chain joins TRBV10-3 and TRBJ1-5; the match to TRBD1 covers 7 bases. The V gene's germline CDR1 is ENHRY and CDR2 SYGVKD. The CDR3 consists of 14 residues. The V gene end was trimmed by 10 bases and the J gene end by 2 bases; junction bases not matched to a gene: 8. CDR3 in amino acids: CATTTGIGNQPQHF. The CDR3 DNA follows: TGTGCCACGACGACAGGGATCGGCAATCAGCCCCAGCATTTT.

The chain carries TRBV6-4 and TRBJ2-2, with TRBD2 as a possible D gene (6 bases). Trimming stripped 5 bases from V and 1 base from J, with 11 bases between. CDR3 size: 15 residues. Germline CDR1 and CDR2: MRHNA and SNTAGT. DNA of the CDR3: TGTGCCAGCAGTCCAAGCGGGCAGAACACCGGGGAGCTGTTTTTT. It specifies CASSPSGQNTGELFF.

This clonotype was seen a handful of times. J is TRBJ2-2 and V is TRBV29-1, with no clear D. Looked up from germline, CDR1 is SQVTM and CDR2 is ANQGSEA. The CDR3 extends over 13 amino acids. Trimming left V 5 bases short and J 2 bases short, with 9 bases between. CDR3 sequence reads: CSVTRSNTGELFF. In DNA form, the CDR3 reads TGCAGCGTTACCAGGAGCAACACCGGGGAGCTGTTTTTT.

The sample holds many counts of this clonotype. V and J are TRBV7-9 and TRBJ2-5; TRBD2 aligns across 10 bases. Trimming cost V 1 base and J 2 bases; bases outside gene matches: 1. The CDR3 extends over 15 amino acids. Germline CDR1 is SEHNR and CDR2 is FQNEAQ (reference sequence). Here the CDR3 DNA reads TGTGCCAGCAGCTTAGGGACTAGCGGACAAGAGACCCAGTACTTC. It is translated as CASSLGTSGQETQYF.

V usage is TRBV7-2 and J usage is TRBJ2-2; possibly TRBD2 for D (6 bases). The CDR3 loop spans 14 amino acids. Per the germline V gene, CDR1 is SGHTA and CDR2 is FQGNSA. With 4 bases removed from V and 2 bases from J, the gap between germline ends came to 8 bases. CDR3: CASSWDSNTGELFF. Written as DNA, the CDR3 is TGTGCCAGCAGCTGGGACTCCAACACCGGGGAGCTGTTTTTT. Filled out from reference TRBV7-2 and TRBJ2-2, the complete variable domain reads GAGVSQSPSNKVTEKGKDVELRCDPISGHTALYWYRQSLGQGLEFLIYFQGNSAPDKSGLPSDRFSAERTGGSVSTLTIQRTQQEDSAVYLCASSWDSNTGELFFGEGSRLTVL.

This clonotype came up a few times. The chain links TRBV2 to TRBJ2-5, with D tentatively TRBD1 (6 bases). The CDR3 is 15 residues long. The V gene lost 4 bases and the J gene lost 5 bases, with 17 bases spanning the gap. Germline CDR1 and CDR2: SNHLY and FYNNEI. CDR3 coding DNA: TGTGCCAGCAGTGTAGGGGACATAAATCGGGAGACCCAGTACTTC. Its protein is CASSVGDINRETQYF.

The rearrangement joins TRBV12-3 or TRBV12-4 to TRBJ2-6; no reliable D call. Trimming removed 3 bases from V and 0 bases from J, with 6 bases in between. There are 15 residues in the CDR3. As DNA, the CDR3 is TGTGCCAGCAGTTTTTTCGGCTCTGGGGCCAACGTCCTGACTTTC. It is translated as CASSFFGSGANVLTF.